The source of this T cell receptor beta chain is a study of T cell changes during pregnancy in multiple sclerosis. This CDR3 is 15 amino acids long. The data were produced by immunoSEQ multiplex PCR, yet TCRdb's version contains in-frame clones alone and is incomplete. In the table there are roughly 60,000 clones, about 91% of which are singletons. V is TRBV21-1 and J is TRBJ1-5; TRBD1, the table's D call, was not compared with the DNA. TRBV21-1 constitutes a pseudogene. This TCR derives from a female donor with multiple sclerosis, enrolled in a pregnancy study. This specimen consisted of peripheral blood, obtained before pregnancy. This chain's CDR3 is CASSTTGNSNQPQHF. The CDR3 DNA sequence: TGTGCCAGCAGCACGACAGGCAATAGCAATCAGCCCCAGCATTTT.